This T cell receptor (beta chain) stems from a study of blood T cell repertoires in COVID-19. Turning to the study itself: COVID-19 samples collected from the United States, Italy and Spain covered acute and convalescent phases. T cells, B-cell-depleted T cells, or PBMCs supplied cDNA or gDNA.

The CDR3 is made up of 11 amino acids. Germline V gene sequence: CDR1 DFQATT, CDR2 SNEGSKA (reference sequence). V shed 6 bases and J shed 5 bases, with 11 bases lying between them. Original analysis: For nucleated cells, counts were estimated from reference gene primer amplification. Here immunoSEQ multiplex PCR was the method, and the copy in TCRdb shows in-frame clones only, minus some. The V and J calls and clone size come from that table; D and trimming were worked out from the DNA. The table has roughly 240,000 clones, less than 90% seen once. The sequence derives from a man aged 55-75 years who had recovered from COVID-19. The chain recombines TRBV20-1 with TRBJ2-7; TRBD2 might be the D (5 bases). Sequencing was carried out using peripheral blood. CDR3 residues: CSARVRDEQYF. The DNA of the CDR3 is TGCAGTGCCCGCGTGAGGGACGAGCAGTACTTC.